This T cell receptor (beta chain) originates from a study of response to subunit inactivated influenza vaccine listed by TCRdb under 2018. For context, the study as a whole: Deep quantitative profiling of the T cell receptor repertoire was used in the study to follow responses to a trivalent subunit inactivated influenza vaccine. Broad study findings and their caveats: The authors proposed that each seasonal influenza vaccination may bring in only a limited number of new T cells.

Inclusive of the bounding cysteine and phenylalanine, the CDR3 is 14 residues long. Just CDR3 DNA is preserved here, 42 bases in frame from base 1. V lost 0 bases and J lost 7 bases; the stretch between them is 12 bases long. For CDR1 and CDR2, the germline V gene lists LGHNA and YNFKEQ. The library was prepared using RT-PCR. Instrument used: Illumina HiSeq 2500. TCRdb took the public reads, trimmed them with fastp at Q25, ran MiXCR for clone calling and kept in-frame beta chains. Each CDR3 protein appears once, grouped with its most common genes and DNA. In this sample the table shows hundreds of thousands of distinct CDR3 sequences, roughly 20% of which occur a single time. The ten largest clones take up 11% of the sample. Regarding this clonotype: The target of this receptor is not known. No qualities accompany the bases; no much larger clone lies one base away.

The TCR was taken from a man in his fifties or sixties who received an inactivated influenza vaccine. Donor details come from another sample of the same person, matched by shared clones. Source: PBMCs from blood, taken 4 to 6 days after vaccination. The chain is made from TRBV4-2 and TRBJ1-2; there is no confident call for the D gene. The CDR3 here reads CASSQEQEYGGYTF. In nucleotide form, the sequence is TGTGCCAGCAGCCAAGAGCAAGAATATGGTGGCTACACCTTC.